The 11 T cell receptor beta chains given below trace back to one sample, sequenced in a study of shared clonotypes between healthy human individuals. Naive CD8 cells lacked CD45RO and underwent positive selection for CCR7, leaving out terminally differentiated effector memory CD45RA+ cells. TCRdb's table, derived via immunoSEQ multiplex PCR, lists solely in-frame clones and lacks some. The sample holds about 580,000 clones, 95% to 98% seen once. The sequenced material came from naive CD8+ T cells sorted from blood. All receptors derive from a young man in good health.

The V call is TRBV18, the J call TRBJ1-1; TRBD1 aligns across 7 bases. The CDR3 is 20 residues long. Germline V gene sequence: CDR1 KGHSH, CDR2 LQKENI. V shed 4 bases, J shed 0 bases, and the junction held 20 bases outside the gene matches. The CDR3 DNA reads as TGTGCCAGCTCACAAACCGTCCCCTTACCGGGACAGATTATGAACACTGAAGCTTTCTTT. Residues: CASSQTVPLPGQIMNTEAFF.

This chain connects TRBV6-6 to TRBJ1-5; 10 bases agree with TRBD1. J was trimmed by 2 bases and V by 5 bases; bases with no gene match: 6. This CDR3 has 16 amino acids. Germline CDR1 is MNHNY and CDR2 is SVGAGI (reference sequence). The CDR3, as DNA: TGTGCCAGCAGTCTAGGACAGGGGGGTGGCAATCAGCCCCAGCATTTT. It codes for CASSLGQGGGNQPQHF.

This clone was seen only once. The rearrangement uses TRBV7-9 and TRBJ1-2; 8 bases are shared with TRBD1. V lost 6 bases to trimming and J lost 3 bases; unmatched junction nucleotides: 6. This CDR3 spans 14 amino acids. Germline lookup yields CDR1 SEHNR and CDR2 FQNEAQ (reference sequence). The CDR3 bases are TGTGCCAGCAGACTAACGACAGGGGACTATGGCTACACCTTC. It codes for CASRLTTGDYGYTF.

The J gene is TRBJ2-1, the V gene TRBV10-1; 8 bases are a match to TRBD1. Germline V CDR1 and CDR2: WNHNN, SYGVQD (reference sequence). V was pared by 0 bases and J by 1 base, with 14 bases of the junction left unmatched. The length of the CDR3 is 20 residues. CDR3 sequence reads: CASSESRQGPSFGSYNEQFF. CDR3 DNA sequence: TGCGCCAGCAGTGAGTCACGACAGGGGCCTTCCTTCGGTTCCTACAATGAGCAGTTCTTC.

The chain joins TRBV7-8 to TRBJ2-3, with D maybe TRBD2 (6 bases). V gave up 3 bases and J gave up 6 bases, with 13 bases separating them. Germline-derived CDR1 and CDR2 are SGHVS and FQNEAQ. The CDR3 length is 14 residues. The CDR3 region has the DNA TGTGCCAGCAGCTTGGAGGGAGTTCCCGATACGCAGTATTTT. It is translated as CASSLEGVPDTQYF.

CDR3 coding DNA: TGTGCCAGCAGCTCCGAGATTAGGTACTTC. It yields the protein CASSSEIRYF. J is TRBJ2-7 and V is TRBV11-3; D gene ambiguous. The CDR3 length is 10 residues. Germline loops: CDR1 SGHNT, CDR2 YENEEA. Trimming took off 4 bases at V and 12 bases at J, with 10 bases between the two ends.

The chain combines TRBV27 with TRBJ2-7; 7 bases are shared with TRBD1. This CDR3 has 14 amino acids. Germline loops: CDR1 MNHEY, CDR2 SMNVEV (reference sequence). V shed 5 bases and J 2 bases; nucleotides not matched to a gene: 6. In nucleotides, the CDR3 is TGTGCCAGCAGTCCACACAGGGGTGCCTACGAGCAGTACTTC. Encoded protein: CASSPHRGAYEQYF.

The chain couples TRBV4-1 to TRBJ2-1; TRBD2 matches 11 bases. CDR1 and CDR2 (germline): MGHRA, YSYEKL. V lost 8 bases to trimming and J lost 5 bases; unmatched junction nucleotides: 8. This CDR3 region has 15 residues. CDR3 amino acids: CASQKGLAEDNEQFF. DNA of the CDR3: TGCGCCAGCCAAAAGGGACTAGCGGAAGACAATGAGCAGTTCTTC.

The table lists this clone with a count of one. The V call is TRBV4-1, the J call TRBJ2-2, with TRBD1 as a possible D gene (5 bases). Germline CDR1 is MGHRA and CDR2 is YSYEKL. Trimming stripped 3 bases from V and 2 bases from J, with 10 bases between. This CDR3 has 15 residues. CDR3 nucleotide sequence: TGCGCCAGCAGCCAGCTGACAGATAACACCGGGGAGCTGTTTTTT. It is translated as CASSQLTDNTGELFF.

The chain employs TRBV7-9 and TRBJ2-2; D is ambiguous. Germline V gene lookup returns CDR1 SEHNR and CDR2 FQNEAQ (reference sequence). Trimming took off 5 bases at V and 0 bases at J, with 16 bases between the two ends. This CDR3 region has 17 residues. The chain's CDR3 is CASSNINRASNTGELFF. The CDR3 DNA is TGTGCCAGCAGCAACATTAACCGGGCCTCGAACACCGGGGAGCTGTTTTTT.

The V call is TRBV19, the J call TRBJ2-1, with D uncertain. There are 16 residues in the CDR3. Germline V gene data show CDR1 as LNHDA and CDR2 as SQIVND (reference sequence). Trimming removed 3 bases from V and 4 bases from J, with 16 bases in between. The CDR3 loop reads CASSIGRATLYNEQFF. The CDR3 DNA reads TGTGCCAGTAGTATCGGGCGCGCGACTCTGTACAATGAGCAGTTCTTC.